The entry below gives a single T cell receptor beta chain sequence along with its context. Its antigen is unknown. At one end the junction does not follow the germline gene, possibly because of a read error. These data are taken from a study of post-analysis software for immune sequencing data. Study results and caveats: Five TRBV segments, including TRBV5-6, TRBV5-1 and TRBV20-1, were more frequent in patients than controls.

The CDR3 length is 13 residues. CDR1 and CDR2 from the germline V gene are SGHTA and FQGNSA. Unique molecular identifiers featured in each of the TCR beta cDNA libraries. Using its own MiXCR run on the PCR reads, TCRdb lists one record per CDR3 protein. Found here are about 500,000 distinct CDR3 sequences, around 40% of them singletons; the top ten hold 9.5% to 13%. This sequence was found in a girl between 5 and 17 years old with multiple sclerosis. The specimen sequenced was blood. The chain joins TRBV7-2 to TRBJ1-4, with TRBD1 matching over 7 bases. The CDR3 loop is CASRRQGFEKRFF. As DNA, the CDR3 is TGTGCCAGCAGGAGACAGGGCTTTGAAAAACGGTTTTTT.